The T cell receptor (beta chain) described here comes from a study of cytotoxic CD8 clonotypes in ibrutinib-treated CLL. The V gene's germline CDR1 is SGHDT and CDR2 YYEEEE. With 4 bases clipped from V and 9 bases from J, the junction kept 7 bases outside the gene matches. This CDR3 is 13 amino acids long. This clone was detected only a few times. The repertoire was sequenced with immunoSEQ multiplex PCR; TCRdb's copy has only in-frame clones and lacks some. The sample includes 50,000 to 70,000 clones, roughly 54% of them seen just once. The chain employs TRBV5-6 and TRBJ2-1; TRBD2 aligns across 7 bases. The TCR sequence derives from a human donor with chronic lymphocytic leukemia. The sample consisted of PBMCs, taken at disease progression, from a patient treated with ibrutinib. This CDR3 is CASSRTSWAEQFF. The CDR3 DNA reads TGTGCCAGCAGCCGGACTAGTTGGGCTGAGCAGTTCTTC. The full variable domain, completed using reference TRBV5-6 and TRBJ2-1, is DAGVTQSPTHLIKTRGQQVTLRCSPKSGHDTVSWYQQALGQGPQFIFQYYEEEERQRGNFPDRFSGHQFPNYSSELNVNALLLGDSALYLCASSRTSWAEQFFGPGTRLTVL.